The rows below give T cell receptor beta chains drawn from one sample of a study of T cells after somatic rescue of genetic block. Repertoires were generated with immunoSEQ multiplex PCR, while TCRdb's copy carries only in-frame clones and drops some. The sample has around 57,000 clones; approximately 96% are singletons. The sequenced material came from peripheral blood mononuclear cells (PBMCs). The receptors derive from a child less than two years old. Both conserved end residues are part of each CDR3. A D gene is named only where the DNA matches it firmly. Clone sizes are given selectively: once, few, many, or a class where the clone is expanded.

D gene	V gene	J gene	clone size	CDR3 protein	CDR3 DNA
NA	TRBV25-1	TRBJ2-3	NA	CASSEIATDTQYF	TGTGCCAGCAGTGAAATAGCGACAGATACGCAGTATTTT
TRBD1	TRBV4-2	TRBJ1-1	once	CASSTRQGITEAFF	TGTGCCAGCAGCACACGACAGGGGATCACTGAAGCTTTCTTT
NA	TRBV28	TRBJ1-5	once	CASRPTRGSNQPQHF	TGTGCCAGCAGACCGACTCGGGGGAGCAATCAGCCCCAGCATTTT
NA	TRBV2	TRBJ2-2	NA	CASSERTANTGELFF	TGTGCCAGCAGTGAAAGGACGGCGAACACCGGGGAGCTGTTTTTT
NA	TRBV5-4	TRBJ2-3	once	CASSLGGRTDTQYF	TGTGCCAGCAGCTTGGGCGGTCGCACAGATACGCAGTATTTT
NA	TRBV7-2	TRBJ2-5	NA	CASSLWGKETQYF	TGTGCCAGCAGCTTATGGGGGAAGGAGACCCAGTACTTC
NA	TRBV6-5	TRBJ2-5	NA	CASSYSKGGETQYF	TGTGCCAGCAGTTACTCGAAAGGTGGGGAGACCCAGTACTTC
TRBD2	TRBV19	TRBJ2-1	NA	CASSIDREVPYNEQFF	TGTGCCAGTAGTATAGATCGGGAGGTCCCCTACAATGAGCAGTTCTTC
NA	TRBV27	TRBJ2-7	NA	CASSHRGGTYEQYF	TGTGCCAGCTCCCACAGGGGGGGAACCTACGAGCAGTACTTC
NA	TRBV11-2	TRBJ1-6	NA	CASSSDVRSPLHF	TGTGCCAGCAGTTCGGATGTTCGGTCACCCCTCCACTTT
NA	TRBV29-1	TRBJ2-7	NA	CSGGGGPSYEQYF	TGCAGCGGAGGAGGAGGGCCTTCCTACGAGCAGTACTTC
NA	TRBV19	TRBJ1-2	once	CASSIDSYGYTF	TGTGCCAGTAGTATAGACAGCTATGGCTACACCTTC
NA	TRBV6-1	TRBJ2-1	NA	CASSESGWGYNEQFF	TGTGCCAGCAGTGAAAGCGGGTGGGGCTACAATGAGCAGTTCTTC